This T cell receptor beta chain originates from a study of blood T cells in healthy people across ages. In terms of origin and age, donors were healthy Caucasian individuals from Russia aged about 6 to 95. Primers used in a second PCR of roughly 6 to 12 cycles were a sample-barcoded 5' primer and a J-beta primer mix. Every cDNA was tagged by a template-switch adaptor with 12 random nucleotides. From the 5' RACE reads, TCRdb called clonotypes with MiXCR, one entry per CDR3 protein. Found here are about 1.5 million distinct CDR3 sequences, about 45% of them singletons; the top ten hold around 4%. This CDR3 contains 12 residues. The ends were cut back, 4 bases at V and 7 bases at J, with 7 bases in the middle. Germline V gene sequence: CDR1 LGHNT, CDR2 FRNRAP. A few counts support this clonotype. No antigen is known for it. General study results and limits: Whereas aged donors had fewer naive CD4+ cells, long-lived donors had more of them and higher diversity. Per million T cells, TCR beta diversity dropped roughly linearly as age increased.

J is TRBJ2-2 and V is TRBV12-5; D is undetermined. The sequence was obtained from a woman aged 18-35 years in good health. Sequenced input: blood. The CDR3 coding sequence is TGTGCTAGTGGTTCCATAGGCGGGGAGCTGTTTTTT. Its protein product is CASGSIGGELFF.